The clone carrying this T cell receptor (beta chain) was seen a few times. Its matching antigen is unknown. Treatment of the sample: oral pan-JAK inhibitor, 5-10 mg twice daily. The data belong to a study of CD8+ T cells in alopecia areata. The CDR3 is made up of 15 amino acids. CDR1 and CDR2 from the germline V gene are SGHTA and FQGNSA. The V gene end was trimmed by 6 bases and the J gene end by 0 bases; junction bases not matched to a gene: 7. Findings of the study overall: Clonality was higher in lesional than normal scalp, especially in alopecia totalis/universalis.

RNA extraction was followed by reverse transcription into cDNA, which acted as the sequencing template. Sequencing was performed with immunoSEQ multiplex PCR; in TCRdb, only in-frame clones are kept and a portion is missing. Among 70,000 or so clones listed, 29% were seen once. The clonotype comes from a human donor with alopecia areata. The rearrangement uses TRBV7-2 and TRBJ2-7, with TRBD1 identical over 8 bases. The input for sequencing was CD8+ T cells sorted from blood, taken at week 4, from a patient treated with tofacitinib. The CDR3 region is CASRVGQGSSYEQYF. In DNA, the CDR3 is TGTGCCAGCAGGGTAGGACAGGGAAGCTCCTACGAGCAGTACTTC.